The 5 T cell receptor beta chains presented below share a single source sample, sequenced in a study of beta chain features in type 1 diabetes. Expressed TCRB transcripts got sequenced, as all isolated RNA was reverse transcribed. Only in-frame clones appear in the TCRdb table, and some are missing; sequencing was by immunoSEQ multiplex PCR. The sample lists roughly 300,000 clones; around 15% were seen once. The sequencing sample was made of central memory CD4+ T cells from blood. All receptors derive from a young man in good health.

The chain has TRBV8-2 and TRBJ2-6; the DNA was not compared with TRBD1, the D call given in the table. TRBV8-2 is termed a pseudogene. This CDR3 region has 17 residues. CDR3 in amino acids: CGRKLKITQSRANVLTF. DNA of the CDR3: TGTGGCAGGAAGTTAAAGATAACACAAAGTCGGGCCAACGTCCTGACTTTC.

The chain couples TRBV18 to TRBJ1-2; TRBD1 matches 12 bases. Germline V gene lookup returns CDR1 KGHSH and CDR2 LQKENI. Trimming removed 3 bases from V and 8 bases from J; junction bases left unmatched: 10. This CDR3 spans 16 amino acids. The CDR3 nucleotides are TGTGCCAGCTCACCCGTAGTGAGGGACAGGGGGCACGGCTACACCTTC. Translating gives CASSPVVRDRGHGYTF.

This clone was seen a handful of times. Other DNA sequences in the same sample also yield this CDR3. CDR3 protein: CSVEEGGYGYTF. CDR3 coding DNA: TGCAGCGTAGAGGAGGGCGGCTATGGCTACACCTTC. The chain uses TRBV29-1 and TRBJ1-2; D remains ambiguous. The V and J ends lost 6 bases and 4 bases respectively, with 12 bases between them. Per the germline V gene, CDR1 is SQVTM and CDR2 is ANQGSEA. The CDR3 is made up of 12 amino acids.

The rearrangement uses TRBV7-2 and TRBJ2-7; TRBD1 is a possible D gene (5 bases). The CDR3 extends over 15 amino acids. The V and J ends lost 3 bases and 2 bases respectively, with 14 bases between them. CDR1 SGHTA and CDR2 FQGNSA come from the germline V gene. CDR3 coding DNA: TGTGCCAGCAGCTTCGGGTCAGGGCCTACCTACGAGCAGTACTTC. Translating it yields CASSFGSGPTYEQYF.

This sequence joins TRBV6-5 and TRBJ2-3; 7 nucleotides align to TRBD2. The CDR3 runs to 15 residues. CDR1 is MNHEY and CDR2 is SVGAGI in the germline V gene. V shed 2 bases, J shed 4 bases, and the junction held 6 bases outside the gene matches. The CDR3 coding sequence is TGTGCCAGCAGTTACGGAGCGGGGTTCGCAGATACGCAGTATTTT. This encodes CASSYGAGFADTQYF.